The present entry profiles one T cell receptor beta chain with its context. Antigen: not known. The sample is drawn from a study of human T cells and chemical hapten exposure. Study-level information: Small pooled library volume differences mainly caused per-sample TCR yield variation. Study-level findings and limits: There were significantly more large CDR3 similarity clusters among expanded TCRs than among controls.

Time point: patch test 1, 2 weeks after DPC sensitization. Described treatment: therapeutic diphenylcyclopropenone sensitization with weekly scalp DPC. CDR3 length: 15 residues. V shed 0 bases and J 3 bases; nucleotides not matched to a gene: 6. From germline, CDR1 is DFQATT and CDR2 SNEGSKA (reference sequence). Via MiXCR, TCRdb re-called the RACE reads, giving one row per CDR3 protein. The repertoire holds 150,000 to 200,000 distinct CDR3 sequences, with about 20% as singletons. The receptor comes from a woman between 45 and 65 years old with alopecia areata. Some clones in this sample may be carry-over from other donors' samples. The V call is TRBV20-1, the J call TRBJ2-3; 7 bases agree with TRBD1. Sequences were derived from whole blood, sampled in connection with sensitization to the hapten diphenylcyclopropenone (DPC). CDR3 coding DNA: TGCAGTGCTAGAGAGACCAAGACAGGGACAGATACGCAGTATTTT. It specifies CSARETKTGTDTQYF.